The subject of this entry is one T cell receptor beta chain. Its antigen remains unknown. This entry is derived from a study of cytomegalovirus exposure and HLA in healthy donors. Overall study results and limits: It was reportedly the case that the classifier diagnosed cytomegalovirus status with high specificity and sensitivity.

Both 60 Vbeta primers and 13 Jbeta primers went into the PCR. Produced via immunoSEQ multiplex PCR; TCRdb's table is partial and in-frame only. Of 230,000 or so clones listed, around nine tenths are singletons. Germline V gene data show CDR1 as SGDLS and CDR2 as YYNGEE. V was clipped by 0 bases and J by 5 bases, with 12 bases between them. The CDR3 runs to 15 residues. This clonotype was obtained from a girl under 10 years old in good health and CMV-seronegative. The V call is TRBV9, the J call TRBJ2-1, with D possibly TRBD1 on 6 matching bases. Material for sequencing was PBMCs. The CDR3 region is CASSVVTGSDNEQFF. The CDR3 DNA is TGTGCCAGCAGCGTAGTTACAGGGTCGGACAATGAGCAGTTCTTC. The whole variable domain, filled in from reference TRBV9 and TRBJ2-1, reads DSGVTQTPKHLITATGQRVTLRCSPRSGDLSVYWYQQSLDQGLQFLIQYYNGEERAKGNILERFSAQQFPDLHSELNLSSLELGDSALYFCASSVVTGSDNEQFFGPGTRLTVL.